This entry describes one T cell receptor (beta chain). Its target is unknown. This sample was included in a study of CD4 T cells in relation to SARS-CoV-2 and coronaviruses. This CDR3 contains 14 residues. The germline gives CDR1 MNHEY, CDR2 SVGAGI. The V end lost 6 bases, the J end lost 0 bases, and 8 bases lay between the germline ends. The unexposed donors gave CD4+ T cells in about 2010-2019, prior to COVID-19. After ten to eleven days of culture, CD4+ T cells were isolated. TCRdb's copy holds only in-frame clones and misses some; the assay was immunoSEQ multiplex PCR. The sample has roughly 30,000 clones; over 65% are singletons.

This sequence joins TRBV6-5 and TRBJ2-2; no reliable D call. The sequencing sample was made of CD4+ T cells from PBMCs, cultured in vitro. The TCR comes from a human donor in good health. The CDR3 protein is CASRETANTGELFF. For the CDR3, the DNA is TGTGCCAGCAGAGAGACGGCGAACACCGGGGAGCTGTTTTTT.